Described below is a single TCR beta chain sequence and its context. The antigen is unknown. This sample was included in a study of T cell responses to AZD1222 COVID-19 vaccine. General observations from the study: Spike-spanning, vaccine-associated CD4 TCRs were dominant at 160-218 and 743-854. Repertoires were collected only later (after the peak T cell response had occurred). The sample set comprised mostly white British donors with more females, and clonal diversity was possibly underestimated.

Using immunoSEQ multiplex PCR, the repertoire was profiled, and TCRdb retains in-frame clones only, with some absent. The sample contains some 130,000 clones, about 82% of which appear only once. This CDR3 is built from 13 residues. Trimming stripped 3 bases from V and 2 bases from J, with 8 bases between. Germline-derived CDR1 and CDR2 are DFQATT and SNEGSKA (reference sequence). Material: peripheral blood, obtained 28 days after the second dose of the MenACWY control vaccine. This TCR derives from an adult who received the MenACWY meningococcal vaccine as a control. V gene TRBV20-1 combines with J gene TRBJ1-3; possible D gene TRBD1, 6 bases. Here the CDR3 reads CSASKGAGNTIYF. The CDR3 DNA follows: TGCAGTGCTAGTAAGGGGGCTGGAAACACCATATATTTT.